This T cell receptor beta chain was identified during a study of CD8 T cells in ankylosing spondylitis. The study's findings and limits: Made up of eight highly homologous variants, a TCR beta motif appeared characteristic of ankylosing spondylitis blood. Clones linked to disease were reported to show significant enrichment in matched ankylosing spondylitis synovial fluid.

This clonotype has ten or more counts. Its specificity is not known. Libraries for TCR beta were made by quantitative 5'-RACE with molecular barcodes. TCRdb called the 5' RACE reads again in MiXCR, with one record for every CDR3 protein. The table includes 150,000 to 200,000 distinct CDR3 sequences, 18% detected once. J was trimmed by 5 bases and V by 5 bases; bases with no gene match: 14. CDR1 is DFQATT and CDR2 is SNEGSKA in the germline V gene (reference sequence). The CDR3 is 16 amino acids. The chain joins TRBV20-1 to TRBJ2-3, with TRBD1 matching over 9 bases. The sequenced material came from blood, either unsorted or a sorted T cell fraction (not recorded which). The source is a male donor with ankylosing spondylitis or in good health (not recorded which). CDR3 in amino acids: CSAPSLTGQGLDTQYF. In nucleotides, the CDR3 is TGCAGTGCTCCCAGCCTAACCGGACAGGGGTTAGATACGCAGTATTTT.